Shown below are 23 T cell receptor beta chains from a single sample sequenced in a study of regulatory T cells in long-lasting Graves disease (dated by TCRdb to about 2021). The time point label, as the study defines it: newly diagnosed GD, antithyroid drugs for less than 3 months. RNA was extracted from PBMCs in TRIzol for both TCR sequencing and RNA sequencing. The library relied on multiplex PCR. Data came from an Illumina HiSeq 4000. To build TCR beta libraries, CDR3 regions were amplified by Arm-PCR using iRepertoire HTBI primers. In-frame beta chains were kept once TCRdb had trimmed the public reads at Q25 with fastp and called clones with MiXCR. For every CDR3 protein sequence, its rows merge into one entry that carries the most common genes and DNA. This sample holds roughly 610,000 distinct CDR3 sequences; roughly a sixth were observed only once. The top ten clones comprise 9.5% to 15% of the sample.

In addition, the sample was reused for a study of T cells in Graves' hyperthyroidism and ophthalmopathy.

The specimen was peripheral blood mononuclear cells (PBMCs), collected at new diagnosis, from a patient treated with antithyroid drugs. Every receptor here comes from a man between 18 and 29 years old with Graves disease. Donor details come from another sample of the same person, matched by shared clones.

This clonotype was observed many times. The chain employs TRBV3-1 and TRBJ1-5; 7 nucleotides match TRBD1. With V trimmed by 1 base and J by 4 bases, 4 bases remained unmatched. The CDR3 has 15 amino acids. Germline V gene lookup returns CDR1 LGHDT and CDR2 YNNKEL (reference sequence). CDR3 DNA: TGTGCCAGCAGCCAAGGGGGGACAGTAAATCAGCCCCAGCATTTT. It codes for CASSQGGTVNQPQHF.

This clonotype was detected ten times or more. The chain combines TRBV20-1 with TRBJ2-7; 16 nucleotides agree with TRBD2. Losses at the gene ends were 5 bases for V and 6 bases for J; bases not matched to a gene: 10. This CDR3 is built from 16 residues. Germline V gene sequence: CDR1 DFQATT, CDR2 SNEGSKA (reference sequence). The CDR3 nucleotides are TGCAGTGCTCGAGCGGGGACTAGCGGGAGGGCCCGCGAGCAGTACTTC. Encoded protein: CSARAGTSGRAREQYF.

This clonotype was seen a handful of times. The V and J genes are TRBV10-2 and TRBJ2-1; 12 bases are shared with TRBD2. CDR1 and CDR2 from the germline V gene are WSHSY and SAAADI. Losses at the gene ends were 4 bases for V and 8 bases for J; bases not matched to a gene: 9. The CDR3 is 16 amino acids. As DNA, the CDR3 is TGCGCCAGCAGTGTCCCGACTAGCGGGAGTCCCCATGAGCAGTTCTTC. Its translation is CASSVPTSGSPHEQFF.

The CDR3 spells CASSGLRKNIQYF. For the CDR3, the DNA is TGTGCCAGCAGCGGACTCAGGAAAAACATTCAGTACTTC. The V and J genes are TRBV9 and TRBJ2-4, with no clear D. Germline values: CDR1 SGDLS, CDR2 YYNGEE. The V end lost 3 bases, the J end lost 4 bases, and 8 bases lay between the germline ends. The CDR3 length is 13 residues.

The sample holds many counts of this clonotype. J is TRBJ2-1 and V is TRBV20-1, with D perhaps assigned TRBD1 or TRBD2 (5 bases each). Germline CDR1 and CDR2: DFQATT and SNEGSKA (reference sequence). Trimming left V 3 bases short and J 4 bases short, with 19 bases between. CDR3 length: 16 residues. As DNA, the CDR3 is TGCAGTGCTAGTCCTATAGGGGACCCTCGATACAATGAGCAGTTCTTC. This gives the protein CSASPIGDPRYNEQFF.

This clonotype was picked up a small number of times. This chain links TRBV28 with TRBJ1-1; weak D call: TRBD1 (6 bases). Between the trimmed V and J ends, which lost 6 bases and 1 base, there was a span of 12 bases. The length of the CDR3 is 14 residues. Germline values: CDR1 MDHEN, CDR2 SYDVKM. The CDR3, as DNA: TGTGCCAGCAGGGAGCGGGGGCCGAACACTGAAGCTTTCTTT. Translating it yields CASRERGPNTEAFF.

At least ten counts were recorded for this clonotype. The CDR3 protein is CSAGVRSGREQYF. CDR3 DNA: TGCAGCGCGGGCGTGCGGTCTGGTCGCGAGCAGTACTTC. The chain employs TRBV29-1 and TRBJ2-7; no clear D. CDR3 length: 13 amino acids. V lost 7 bases, J lost 6 bases, and 19 bases lay in between. Germline CDR1 is SQVTM and CDR2 is ANQGSEA.

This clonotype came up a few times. CDR3 DNA: TGTGCCAGCAGCGTCGGGACTAGCGGGAGGGCAGATACGCAGTATTTT. Translation gives CASSVGTSGRADTQYF. V usage is TRBV9 and J usage is TRBJ2-3; 16 bases are a match to TRBD2. Germline V lookup: CDR1 SGDLS, CDR2 YYNGEE. The CDR3 covers 16 residues. The trim removed 2 bases at V and 4 bases at J, leaving 1 base unmatched.

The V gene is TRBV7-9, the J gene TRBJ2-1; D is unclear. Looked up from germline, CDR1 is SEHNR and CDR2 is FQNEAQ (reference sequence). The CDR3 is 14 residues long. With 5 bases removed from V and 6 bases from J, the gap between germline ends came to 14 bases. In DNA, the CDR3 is TGTGCCAGCAGCAAAGGTCGCTACCCCAATGAGCAGTTCTTC. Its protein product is CASSKGRYPNEQFF. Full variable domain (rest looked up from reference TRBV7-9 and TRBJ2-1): DTGVSQNPRHKITKRGQNVTFRCDPISEHNRLYWYRQTLGQGPEFLTYFQNEAQLEKSRLLSDRFSAERPKGSFSTLEIQRTEQGDSAMYLCASSKGRYPNEQFFGPGTRLTVL.

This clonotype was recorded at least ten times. The DNA for the CDR3 is TGCAGTGCTAGAGATCACCTAGCGAGGGAGAACACCGGGGAGCTGTTTTTT. Its protein is CSARDHLARENTGELFF. The genes are TRBV20-1 and TRBJ2-2, with D tentatively TRBD2 (6 bases). The CDR3 is 17 residues long. Germline CDR1 is DFQATT and CDR2 is SNEGSKA (reference sequence). Trimming shortened V by 0 bases and J by 1 base, and 15 bases separated the two germline ends.

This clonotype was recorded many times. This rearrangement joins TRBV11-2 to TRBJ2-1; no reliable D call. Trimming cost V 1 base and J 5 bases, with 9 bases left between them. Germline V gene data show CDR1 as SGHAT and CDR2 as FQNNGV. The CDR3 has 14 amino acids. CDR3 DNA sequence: TGTGCCAGCAGCTTAGGGGGTTCTGACAATGAGCAGTTCTTC. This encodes CASSLGGSDNEQFF.

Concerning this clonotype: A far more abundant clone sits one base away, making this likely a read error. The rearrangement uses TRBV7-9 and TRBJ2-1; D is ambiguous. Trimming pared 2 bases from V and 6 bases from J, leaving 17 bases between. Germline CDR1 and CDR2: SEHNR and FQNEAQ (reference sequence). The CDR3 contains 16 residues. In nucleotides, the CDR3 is TGTGCCAGCAGCTTACCCCACGAGAAGTCCGGCAATGAGCAGTTCTTC. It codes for CASSLPHEKSGNEQFF.

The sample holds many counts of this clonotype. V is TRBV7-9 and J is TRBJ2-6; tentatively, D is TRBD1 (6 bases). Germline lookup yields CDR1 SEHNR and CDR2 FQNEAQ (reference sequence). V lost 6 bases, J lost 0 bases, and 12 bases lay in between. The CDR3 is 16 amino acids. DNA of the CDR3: TGTGCCAGCAGTTCAACAGGGAGCTCTGGGGCCAACGTCCTGACTTTC. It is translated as CASSSTGSSGANVLTF.

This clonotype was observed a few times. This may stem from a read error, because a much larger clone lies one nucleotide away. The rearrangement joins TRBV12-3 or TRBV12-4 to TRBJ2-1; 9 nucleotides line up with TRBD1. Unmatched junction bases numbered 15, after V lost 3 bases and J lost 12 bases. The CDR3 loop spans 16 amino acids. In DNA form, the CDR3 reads TGTGCCAGCAGTTTCGCCGGGACAGGGAGGGGCGATGGGCAGTTCTTC. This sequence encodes CASSFAGTGRGDGQFF.

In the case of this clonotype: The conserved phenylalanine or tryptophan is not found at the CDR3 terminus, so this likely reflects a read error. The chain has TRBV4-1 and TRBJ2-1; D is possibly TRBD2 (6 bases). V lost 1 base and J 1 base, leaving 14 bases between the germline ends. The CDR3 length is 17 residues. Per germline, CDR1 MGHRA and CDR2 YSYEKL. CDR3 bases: TGCGCCAGCAGCCAAGGTAGAGCGGGTCTATCCTACAATGAGCAGTTCCTC. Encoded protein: CASSQGRAGLSYNEQFL.

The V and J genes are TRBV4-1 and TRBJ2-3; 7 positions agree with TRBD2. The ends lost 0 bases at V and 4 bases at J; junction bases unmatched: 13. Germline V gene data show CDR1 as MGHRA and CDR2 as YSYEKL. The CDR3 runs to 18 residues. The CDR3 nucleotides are TGCGCCAGCAGCCAAGATAGGCCCCCCTCGGCGGGAGCAGATACGCAGTATTTT. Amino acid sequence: CASSQDRPPSAGADTQYF.

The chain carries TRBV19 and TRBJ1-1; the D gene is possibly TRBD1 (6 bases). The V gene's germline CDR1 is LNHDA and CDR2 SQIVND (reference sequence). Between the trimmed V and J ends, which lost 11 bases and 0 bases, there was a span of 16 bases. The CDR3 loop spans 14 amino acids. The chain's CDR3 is CAARDTPLNTEAFF. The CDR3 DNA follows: TGTGCCGCCCGGGACACCCCCCTGAACACTGAAGCTTTCTTT.

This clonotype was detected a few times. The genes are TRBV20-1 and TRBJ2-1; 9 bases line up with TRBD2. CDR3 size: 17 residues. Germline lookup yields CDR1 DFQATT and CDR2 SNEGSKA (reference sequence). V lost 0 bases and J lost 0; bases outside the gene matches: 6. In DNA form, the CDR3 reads TGCAGTGCTAGAGATAGCGGGGGAATCCACTCCTACAATGAGCAGTTCTTC. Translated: CSARDSGGIHSYNEQFF.

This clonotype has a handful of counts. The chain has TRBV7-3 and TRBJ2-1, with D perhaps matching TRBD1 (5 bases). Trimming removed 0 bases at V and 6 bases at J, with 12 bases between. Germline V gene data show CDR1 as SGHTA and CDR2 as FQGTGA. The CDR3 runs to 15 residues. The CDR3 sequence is CASSLTGRVVNEQFF. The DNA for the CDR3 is TGTGCCAGCAGCTTAACGGGCAGGGTCGTCAATGAGCAGTTCTTC.

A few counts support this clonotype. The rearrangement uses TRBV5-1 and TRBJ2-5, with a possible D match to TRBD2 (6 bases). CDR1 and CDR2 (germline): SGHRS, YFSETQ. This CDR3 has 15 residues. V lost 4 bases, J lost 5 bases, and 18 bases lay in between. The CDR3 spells CASSPGDGAAETQYF. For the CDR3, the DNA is TGCGCCAGCAGCCCGGGGGATGGGGCAGCGGAGACCCAGTACTTC.

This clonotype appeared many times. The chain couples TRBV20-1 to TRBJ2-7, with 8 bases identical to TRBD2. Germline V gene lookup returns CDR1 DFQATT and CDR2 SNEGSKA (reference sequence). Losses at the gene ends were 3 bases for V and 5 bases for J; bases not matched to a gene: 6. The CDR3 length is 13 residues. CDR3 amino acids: CSASGRARDEQYF. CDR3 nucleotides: TGCAGTGCTAGCGGGAGGGCCAGAGACGAGCAGTACTTC.

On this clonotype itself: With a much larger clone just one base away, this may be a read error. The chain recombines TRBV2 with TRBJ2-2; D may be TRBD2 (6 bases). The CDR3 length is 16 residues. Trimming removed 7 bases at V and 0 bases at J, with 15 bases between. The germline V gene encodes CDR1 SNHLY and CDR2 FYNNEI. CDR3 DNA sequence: TGTGCCAGCAATATCGGAGGAGGGGCGAACACCGGGGAGCTGTTTTTT. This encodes CASNIGGGANTGELFF. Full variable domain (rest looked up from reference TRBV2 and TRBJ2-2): EPEVTQTPSHQVTQMGQEVILRCVPISNHLYFYWYRQILGQKVEFLVSFYNNEISEKSEIFDDQFSVERPDGSNFTLKIRSTKLEDSAMYFCASNIGGGANTGELFFGEGSRLTVL.

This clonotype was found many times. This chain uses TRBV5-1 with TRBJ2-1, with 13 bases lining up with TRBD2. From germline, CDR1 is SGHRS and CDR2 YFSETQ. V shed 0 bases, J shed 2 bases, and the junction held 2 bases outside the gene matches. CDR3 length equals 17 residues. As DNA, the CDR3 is TGCGCCAGCAGCTTGGGGACTAGCGGGGGAGCCTACAATGAGCAGTTCTTC. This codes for CASSLGTSGGAYNEQFF.